This T cell receptor beta chain was obtained from a study of cytomegalovirus exposure and HLA in healthy donors. Germline V gives CDR1 KGHSH, CDR2 LQKENI. This CDR3 has 18 amino acids. Trimming took 6 bases from V and 1 from J; bases not matched to a gene: 13. The table came from immunoSEQ multiplex PCR; TCRdb's copy has only in-frame clones and leaves some out. Altogether some 120,000 clones are present, 88% being singletons, with the ten largest covering roughly 1.4%. The sample comprised PBMCs. The rearrangement links TRBV18 to TRBJ1-1, with 11 bases aligning to TRBD1. This TCR was recovered from a man in his thirties or forties in good health and CMV-seronegative. CDR3 protein: CASSLRTGGISGNTEAFF. The CDR3 DNA reads as TGTGCCAGCTCTCTTCGGACAGGGGGCATATCTGGGAACACTGAAGCTTTCTTT.